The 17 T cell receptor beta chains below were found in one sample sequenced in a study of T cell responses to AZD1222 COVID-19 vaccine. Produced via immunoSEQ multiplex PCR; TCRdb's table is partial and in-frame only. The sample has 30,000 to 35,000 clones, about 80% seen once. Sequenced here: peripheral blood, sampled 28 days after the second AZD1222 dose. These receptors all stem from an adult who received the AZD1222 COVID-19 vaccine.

CDR3 DNA sequence: TGTGCCAGCAGCGTAGGTCAGGGTGATCCCTACGAGCAGTACTTC. Its protein is CASSVGQGDPYEQYF. J is TRBJ2-7 and V is TRBV9; TRBD1 might be the D (5 bases). The germline V gene has CDR1 SGDLS and CDR2 YYNGEE. V was cut by 0 bases and J by 2 bases, with 12 bases left in between. The CDR3 totals 15 residues.

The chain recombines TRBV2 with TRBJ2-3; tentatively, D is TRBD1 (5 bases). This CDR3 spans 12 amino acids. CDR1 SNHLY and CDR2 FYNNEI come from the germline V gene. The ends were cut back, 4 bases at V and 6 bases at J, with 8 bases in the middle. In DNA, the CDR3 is TGTGCCAGCAGTGGACAGTCTGATACGCAGTATTTT. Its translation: CASSGQSDTQYF.

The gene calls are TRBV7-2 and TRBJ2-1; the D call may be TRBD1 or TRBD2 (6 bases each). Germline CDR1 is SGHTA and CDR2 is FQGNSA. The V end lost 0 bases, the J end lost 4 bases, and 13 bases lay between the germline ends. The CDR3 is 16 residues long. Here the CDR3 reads CASSLAGGGDYNEQFF. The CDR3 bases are TGTGCCAGCAGCTTAGCGGGGGGCGGGGATTACAATGAGCAGTTCTTC.

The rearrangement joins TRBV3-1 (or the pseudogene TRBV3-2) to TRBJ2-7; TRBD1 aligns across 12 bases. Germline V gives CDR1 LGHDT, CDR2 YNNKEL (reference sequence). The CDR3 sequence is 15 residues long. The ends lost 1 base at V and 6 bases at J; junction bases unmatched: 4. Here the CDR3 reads CASSQVGTGGAEQYF. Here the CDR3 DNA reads TGTGCCAGCAGCCAAGTTGGGACAGGGGGCGCCGAGCAGTACTTC.

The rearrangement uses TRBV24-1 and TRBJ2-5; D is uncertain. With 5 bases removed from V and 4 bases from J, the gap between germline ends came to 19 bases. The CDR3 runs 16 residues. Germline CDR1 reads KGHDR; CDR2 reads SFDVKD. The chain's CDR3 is CATSALGSAWGETQYF. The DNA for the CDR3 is TGTGCCACCAGTGCCCTGGGGTCTGCTTGGGGAGAGACCCAGTACTTC.

The chain's CDR3 is CASSPRTGWVGNTIYF. Written as DNA, the CDR3 is TGTGCCAGCAGTCCTCGGACAGGGTGGGTGGGAAACACCATATATTTT. This chain connects TRBV28 to TRBJ1-3, with TRBD1 matching over 8 bases. The CDR3 extends over 16 amino acids. After removal of 5 bases from V and 4 bases from J, the junction contained 10 bases not matched to a gene. The germline CDR1 and CDR2 sequences are MDHEN and SYDVKM.

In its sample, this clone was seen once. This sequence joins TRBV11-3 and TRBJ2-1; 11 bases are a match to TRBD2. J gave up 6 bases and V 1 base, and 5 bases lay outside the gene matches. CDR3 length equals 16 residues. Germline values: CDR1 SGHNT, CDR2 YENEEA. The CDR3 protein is CASSLGDSGGANEQFF. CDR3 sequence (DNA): TGTGCCAGCAGCTTAGGGGATAGCGGGGGGGCCAATGAGCAGTTCTTC.

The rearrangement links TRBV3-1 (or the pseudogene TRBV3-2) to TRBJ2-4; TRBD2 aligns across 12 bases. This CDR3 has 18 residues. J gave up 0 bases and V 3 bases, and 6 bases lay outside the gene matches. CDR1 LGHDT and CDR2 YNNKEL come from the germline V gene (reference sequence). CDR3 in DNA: TGTGCCAGCAGCCATTTACTAGCGGGGGGCGAAGCCAAAAACATTCAGTACTTC. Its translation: CASSHLLAGGEAKNIQYF.

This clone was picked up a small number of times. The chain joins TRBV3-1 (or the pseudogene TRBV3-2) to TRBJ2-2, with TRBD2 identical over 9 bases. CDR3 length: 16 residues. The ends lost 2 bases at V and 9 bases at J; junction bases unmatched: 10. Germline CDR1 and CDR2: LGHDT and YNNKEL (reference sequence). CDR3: CASSQPGLAFGRELFF. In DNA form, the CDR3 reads TGTGCCAGCAGCCAACCGGGACTAGCATTTGGTAGGGAGCTGTTTTTT.

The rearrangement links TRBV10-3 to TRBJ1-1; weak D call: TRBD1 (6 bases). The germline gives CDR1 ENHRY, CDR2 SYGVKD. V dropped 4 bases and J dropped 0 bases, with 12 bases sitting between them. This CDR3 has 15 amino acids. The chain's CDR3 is CAISARTVMNTEAFF. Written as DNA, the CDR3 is TGTGCCATCAGTGCGCGGACAGTAATGAACACTGAAGCTTTCTTT.

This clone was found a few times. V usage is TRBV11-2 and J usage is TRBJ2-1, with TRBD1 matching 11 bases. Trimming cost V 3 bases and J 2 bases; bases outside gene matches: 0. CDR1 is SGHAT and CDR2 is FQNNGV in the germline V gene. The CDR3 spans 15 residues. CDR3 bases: TGTGCCAGCAGCTTGGACAGGGGGCCCTACAATGAGCAGTTCTTC. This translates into CASSLDRGPYNEQFF.

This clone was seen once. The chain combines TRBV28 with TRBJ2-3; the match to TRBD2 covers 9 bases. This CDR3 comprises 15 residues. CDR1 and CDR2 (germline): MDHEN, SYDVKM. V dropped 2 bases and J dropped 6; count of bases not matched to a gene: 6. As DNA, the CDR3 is TGTGCCAGCAGTTTACTAGCGGGGCCTTCGGATACGCAGTATTTT. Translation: CASSLLAGPSDTQYF. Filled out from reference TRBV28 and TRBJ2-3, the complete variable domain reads DVKVTQSSRYLVKRTGEKVFLECVQDMDHENMFWYRQDPGLGLRLIYFSYDVKMKEKGDIPEGYSVSREKKERFSLILESASTNQTSMYLCASSLLAGPSDTQYFGPGTRLTVL.

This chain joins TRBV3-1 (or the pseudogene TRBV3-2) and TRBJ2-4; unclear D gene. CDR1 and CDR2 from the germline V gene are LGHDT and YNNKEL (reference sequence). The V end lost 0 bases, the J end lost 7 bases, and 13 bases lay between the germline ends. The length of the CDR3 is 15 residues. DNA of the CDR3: TGTGCCAGCAGCCAAGATCTTGGTTTAGGGAACATTCAGTACTTC. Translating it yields CASSQDLGLGNIQYF.

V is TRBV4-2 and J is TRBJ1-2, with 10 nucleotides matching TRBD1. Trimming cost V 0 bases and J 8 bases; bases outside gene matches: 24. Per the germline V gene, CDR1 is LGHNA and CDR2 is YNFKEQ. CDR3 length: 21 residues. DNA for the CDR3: TGTGCCAGCAGCCAAGATGGTGACAGGGGGCGTACCTTGACCTATTCGCGGGGCTACACCTTC. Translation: CASSQDGDRGRTLTYSRGYTF.

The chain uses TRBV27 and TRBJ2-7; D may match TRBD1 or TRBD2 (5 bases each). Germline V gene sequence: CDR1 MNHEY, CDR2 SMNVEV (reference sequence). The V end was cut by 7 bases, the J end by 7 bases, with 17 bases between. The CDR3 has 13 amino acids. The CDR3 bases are TGTGCCAGCATTCCGCCGGGGCCCACAGAGCAGTACGTC. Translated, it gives CASIPPGPTEQYV.

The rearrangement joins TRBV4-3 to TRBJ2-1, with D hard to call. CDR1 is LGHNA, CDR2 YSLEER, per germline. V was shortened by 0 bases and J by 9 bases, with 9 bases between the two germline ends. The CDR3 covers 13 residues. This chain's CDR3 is CASSQDLFGEQFF. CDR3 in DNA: TGCGCCAGCAGCCAAGATCTTTTCGGTGAGCAGTTCTTC.

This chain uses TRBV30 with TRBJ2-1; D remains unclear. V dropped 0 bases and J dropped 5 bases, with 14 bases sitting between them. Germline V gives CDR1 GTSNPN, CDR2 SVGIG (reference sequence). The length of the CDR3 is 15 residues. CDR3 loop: CAWSVFALADNEQFF. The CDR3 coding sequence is TGTGCCTGGAGTGTATTCGCCCTGGCGGACAATGAGCAGTTCTTC.